A selection of T cell receptor beta chains follows, all from one sample in a study of graft-versus-host responses after intestinal transplantation. TCRdb keeps only in-frame clones here, not all; method: immunoSEQ multiplex PCR. The sample lists tens of thousands of clones, approximately 92% occurring once. This material consisted of PBMCs, taken 750 to 800 days after a first intestinal transplant, on the day of a second. The receptor source for this set is a human patient who received an intestinal transplant, so some T cells may come from the graft donor. Each CDR3 is given without its conserved first and last residue.

CDR3,V
ASSPEDGSGTDTQY,TRBV18
ASARSGANVLT,TRBV6-5
ASSVGARLVNTEAF,TRBV9
ASSPGVRSPDTQY,TRBV9
SVEGSTSGGTYNEQF,TRBV29-1
ASSSTGAGANVLT,TRBV6-6
ASSQTFGETQY,TRBV18
AWRDRGGNQPQH,TRBV30
ASRRRTGVGNQPQH,TRBV19
SASNLYT,TRBV20-1
ASSWMARKETQY,TRBV28
ASTGWGEKNEQY,TRBV27
ASSSGTGEYAEQF,TRBV7-3
ASSMSRLAGNPQETQY,TRBV19
ASRGWDGEPNIFIGELF,TRBV27
ASSEYVGTYEQY,TRBV6-1
SVPWGFGGAF,TRBV29-1
AISESEREGTYEQF,TRBV10-3
ASSPRENTEAF,TRBV5-1
ASSPARGRSSYEQY,TRBV28
ATSGRERAYEQY,TRBV15
AITEKTGEIGGYT,TRBV6-5
ASSVSGTGELF,TRBV2
ARSARRRHGGFEETQY,TRBV5-3
ASSPQGNLDNQPQH,TRBV7-8
SVEEWDLNYGYT,TRBV29-1
ASTLGWQPQH,TRBV2
SVGLAGNEQY,TRBV29-1
ASSLNLNTEAF,TRBV14
ASSQEGGNEQF,TRBV4-1
ASSLQPNYGYT,TRBV14
ASSQGVGQPQH,TRBV6-5
ASCVGTGGFEQF,TRBV9
ASRPDRGAGQPQH,TRBV6-1
ASSEEGSADTQY,TRBV2
ASSSSSGRAYNEQF,TRBV9
ASSQFAGGSNQPQH,TRBV4-2
ASSAWDSSSTDTQY,TRBV7-3
ASDWGGSGLAGIDEQY,TRBV19
AWSVGTSGSNEQF,TRBV30
ASSSTIISYNEQF,TRBV7-4
ASSSLSLVDTQY,TRBV5-1
ASSVSGAGDTQY,TRBV9
ASSYSRDLRPYEQF,TRBV6-5
SGSRGQETQY,TRBV29-1
ASSTGPVTGYEQY,TRBV6-5
ASSLAWSSYEQY,TRBV19
ASSFYGNTEAF,TRBV28